The clone carrying this TCR beta chain came up many times. Its antigen is still unknown. This sample stems from a study of regulatory T cells in long-lasting Graves disease. Whole-study findings and limits: The study found lower TCR diversity in persistent Graves' patients than in newly diagnosed ones. Whereas 966 public clonotypes were shared by new patients, persistent patients shared more, at some 2,900.

Documented time point: newly diagnosed GD, antithyroid drugs for less than 3 months. From PBMCs, RNA was extracted and then used to make the TCR library. Through Arm-PCR of CDR3 regions and iRepertoire HTBI primers, TCR beta libraries were built. The authors' processing: Identified segments across samples numbered roughly 60 TRBV and more than 11 TRBJ. MiXCR, run by TCRdb on the multiplex PCR reads, gives a single entry per CDR3 protein. The V and J calls and clone size come from TCRdb's table, not from the authors' own analysis. The repertoire holds about 400,000 distinct CDR3 sequences, with roughly 15% as singletons. Germline CDR1 reads DFQATT; CDR2 reads SNEGSKA (reference sequence). With 6 bases clipped from V and 7 bases from J, the junction kept 4 bases outside the gene matches. This CDR3 is built from 12 residues. These data were likewise used in another study, on T cells in Graves' hyperthyroidism and ophthalmopathy. That publication notes: A model using 13 V-J features told ophthalmopathy apart from stable hyperthyroidism.

Here the sequenced sample was peripheral blood mononuclear cells (PBMCs), taken at new diagnosis, from a patient treated with antithyroid drugs. The clonotype comes from a woman in her 40s with Graves disease. J is TRBJ2-2 and V is TRBV20-1; TRBD2 matches 8 bases. CDR3 in amino acids: CSAGRGVGELFF. The CDR3 DNA follows: TGCAGTGCCGGGAGGGGGGTCGGGGAGCTGTTTTTT.